This entry describes one TCR beta chain. As yet, its antigen is unknown. This specimen comes from a study of T cell responses to AZD1222 COVID-19 vaccine. Findings and caveats of the study: Donors were chiefly white British, with a greater number of females, and clonal diversity was perhaps underestimated. Sampling that yielded the repertoires occurred only after the peak T cell response. The study reported that nearly half of spike-specific TCRs target unmutated variant regions.

Data came from immunoSEQ multiplex PCR; TCRdb stores just in-frame clones and leaves some out. The sample carries roughly 120,000 clones, around 89% recorded once. With V trimmed by 0 bases and J by 2 bases, 6 bases remained unmatched. Germline V CDR1 and CDR2: LGHDT, YNNKEL (reference sequence). The CDR3 extends over 17 amino acids. The specimen was peripheral blood, collected on day 0 of AZD1222 vaccination. V is TRBV3-1 (or the pseudogene TRBV3-2) and J is TRBJ2-1; 8 bases map to TRBD2. The TCR sequence derives from an adult in good health. CDR3 loop: CASSQEFRGGTYNEQFF. CDR3 in DNA: TGTGCCAGCAGCCAAGAATTCCGGGGGGGTACCTACAATGAGCAGTTCTTC.